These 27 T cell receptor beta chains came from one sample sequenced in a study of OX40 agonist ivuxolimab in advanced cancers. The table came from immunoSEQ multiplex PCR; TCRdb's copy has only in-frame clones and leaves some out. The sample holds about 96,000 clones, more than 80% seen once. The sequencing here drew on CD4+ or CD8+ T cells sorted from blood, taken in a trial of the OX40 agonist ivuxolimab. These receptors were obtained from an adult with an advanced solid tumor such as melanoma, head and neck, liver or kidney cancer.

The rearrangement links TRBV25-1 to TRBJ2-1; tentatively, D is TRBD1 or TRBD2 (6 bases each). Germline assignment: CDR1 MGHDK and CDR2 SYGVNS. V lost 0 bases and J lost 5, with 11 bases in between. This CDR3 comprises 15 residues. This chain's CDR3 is CASSEYEGGDNEQFF. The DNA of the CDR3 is TGTGCCAGCAGTGAATATGAGGGGGGCGACAATGAGCAGTTCTTC. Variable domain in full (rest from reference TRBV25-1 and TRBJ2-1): EADIYQTPRYLVIGTGKKITLECSQTMGHDKMYWYQQDPGMELHLIHYSYGVNSTEKGDLSSESTVSRIRTEHFPLTLESARPSHTSQYLCASSEYEGGDNEQFFGPGTRLTVL.

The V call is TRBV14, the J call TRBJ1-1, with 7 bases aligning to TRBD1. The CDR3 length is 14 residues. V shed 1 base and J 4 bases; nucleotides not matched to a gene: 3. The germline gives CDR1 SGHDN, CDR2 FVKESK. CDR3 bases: TGTGCCAGCAGCCAAGCGGGACAGCGCACTGAAGCTTTCTTT. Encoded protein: CASSQAGQRTEAFF.

The DNA for the CDR3 is TGTGCCAGCTTTCCAACAGAGGACGAGCAGTACTTC. Its protein product is CASFPTEDEQYF. The chain carries TRBV18 and TRBJ2-7; D is unresolved. This CDR3 contains 12 residues. Trimming stripped 7 bases from V and 5 bases from J, with 12 bases between. Germline lookup yields CDR1 KGHSH and CDR2 LQKENI.

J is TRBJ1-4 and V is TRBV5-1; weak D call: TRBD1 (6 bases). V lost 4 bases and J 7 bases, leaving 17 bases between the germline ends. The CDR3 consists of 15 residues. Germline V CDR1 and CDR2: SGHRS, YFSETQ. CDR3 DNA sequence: TGCGCCAGCAGCCCGGGGAGGGGGGCAACTGAAAAACTGTTTTTT. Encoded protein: CASSPGRGATEKLFF.

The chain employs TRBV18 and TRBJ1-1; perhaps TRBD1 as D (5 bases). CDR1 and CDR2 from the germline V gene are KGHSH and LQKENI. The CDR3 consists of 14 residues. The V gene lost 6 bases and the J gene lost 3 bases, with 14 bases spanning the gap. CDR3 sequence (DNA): TGTGCCAGCTCTCCGGGACGGCGGGACACTGAAGCTTTCTTT. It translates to CASSPGRRDTEAFF.

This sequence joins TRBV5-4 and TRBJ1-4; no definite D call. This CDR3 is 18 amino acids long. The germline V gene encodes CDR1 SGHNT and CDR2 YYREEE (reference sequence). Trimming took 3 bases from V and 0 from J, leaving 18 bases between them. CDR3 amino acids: CASSSGGVGSATNEKLFF. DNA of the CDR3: TGTGCCAGCAGCTCTGGTGGAGTCGGCTCGGCAACTAATGAAAAACTGTTTTTT.

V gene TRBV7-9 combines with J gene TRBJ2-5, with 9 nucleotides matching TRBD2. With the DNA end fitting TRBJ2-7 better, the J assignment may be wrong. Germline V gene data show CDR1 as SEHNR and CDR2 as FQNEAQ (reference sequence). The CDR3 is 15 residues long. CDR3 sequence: CASSLEIAGAYEQYF. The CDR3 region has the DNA TGTGCCAGCAGCTTAGAGATAGCGGGAGCATACGAGCAGTACTTC.

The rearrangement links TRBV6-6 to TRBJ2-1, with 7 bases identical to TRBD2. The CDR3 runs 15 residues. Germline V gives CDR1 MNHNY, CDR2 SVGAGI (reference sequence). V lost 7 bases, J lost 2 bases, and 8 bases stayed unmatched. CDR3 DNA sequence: TGTGCCAGCACAAATATAGCGGGCCCCTACAATGAGCAGTTCTTC. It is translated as CASTNIAGPYNEQFF.

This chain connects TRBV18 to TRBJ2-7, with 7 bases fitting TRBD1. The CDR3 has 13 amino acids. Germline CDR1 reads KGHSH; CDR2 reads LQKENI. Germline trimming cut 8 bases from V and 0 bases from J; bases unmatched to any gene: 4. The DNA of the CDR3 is TGTGCCAGCCTGGGACAGAGCTCCTACGAGCAGTACTTC. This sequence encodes CASLGQSSYEQYF.

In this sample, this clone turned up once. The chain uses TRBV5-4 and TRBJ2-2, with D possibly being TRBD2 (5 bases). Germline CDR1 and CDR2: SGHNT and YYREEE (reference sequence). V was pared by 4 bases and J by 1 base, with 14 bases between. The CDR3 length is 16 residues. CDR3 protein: CASSLRTPGNTGELFF. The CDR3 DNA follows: TGTGCCAGCAGCCTCAGGACTCCTGGGAACACCGGGGAGCTGTTTTTT.

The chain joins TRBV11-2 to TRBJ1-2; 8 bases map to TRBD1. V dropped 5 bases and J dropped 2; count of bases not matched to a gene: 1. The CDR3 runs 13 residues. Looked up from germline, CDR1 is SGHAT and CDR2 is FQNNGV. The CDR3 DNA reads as TGTGCCAGCAGCCGGGACAGGAACTATGGCTACACCTTC. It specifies CASSRDRNYGYTF. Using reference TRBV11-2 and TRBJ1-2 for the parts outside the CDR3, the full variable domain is EAGVAQSPRYKIIEKRQSVAFWCNPISGHATLYWYQQILGQGPKLLIQFQNNGVVDDSQLPKDRFSAERLKGVDSTLKIQPAKLEDSAVYLCASSRDRNYGYTFGSGTRLTVV.

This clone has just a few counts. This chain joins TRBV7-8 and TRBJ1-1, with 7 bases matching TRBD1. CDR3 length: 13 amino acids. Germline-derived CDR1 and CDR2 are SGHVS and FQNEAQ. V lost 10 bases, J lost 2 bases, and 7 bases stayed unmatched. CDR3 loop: CATRTGRNTEAFF. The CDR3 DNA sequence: TGTGCCACCCGGACAGGCAGAAACACTGAAGCTTTCTTT.

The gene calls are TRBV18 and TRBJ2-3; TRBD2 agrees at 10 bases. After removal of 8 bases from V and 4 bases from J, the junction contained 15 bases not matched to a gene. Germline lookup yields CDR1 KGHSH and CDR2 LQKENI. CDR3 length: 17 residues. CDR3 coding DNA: TGTGCCAGCCAAGGGCGTAGCGGGGGGTTACGTCCAGATACGCAGTATTTT. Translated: CASQGRSGGLRPDTQYF. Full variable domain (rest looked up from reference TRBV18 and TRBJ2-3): NAGVMQNPRHLVRRRGQEARLRCSPMKGHSHVYWYRQLPEEGLKFMVYLQKENIIDESGMPKERFSAEFPKEGPSILRIQQVVRGDSAAYFCASQGRSGGLRPDTQYFGPGTRLTVL.

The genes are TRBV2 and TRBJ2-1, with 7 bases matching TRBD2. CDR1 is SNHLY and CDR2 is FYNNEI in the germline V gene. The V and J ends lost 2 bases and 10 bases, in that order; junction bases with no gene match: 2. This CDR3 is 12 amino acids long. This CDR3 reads CASSEQGGEQFF. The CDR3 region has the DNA TGTGCCAGCAGTGAACAGGGAGGGGAGCAGTTCTTC.

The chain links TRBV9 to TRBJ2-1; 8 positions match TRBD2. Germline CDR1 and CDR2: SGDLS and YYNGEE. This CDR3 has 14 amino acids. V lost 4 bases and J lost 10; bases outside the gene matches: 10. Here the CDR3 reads CASSRTGGTAEQFF. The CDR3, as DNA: TGTGCCAGCAGCAGGACGGGAGGGACCGCCGAGCAGTTCTTC.

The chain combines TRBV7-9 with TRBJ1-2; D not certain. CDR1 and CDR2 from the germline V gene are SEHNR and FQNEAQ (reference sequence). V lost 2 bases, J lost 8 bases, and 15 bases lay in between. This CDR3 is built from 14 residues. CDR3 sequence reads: CASSLYGRDGGYTF. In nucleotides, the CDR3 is TGTGCCAGCAGCTTATATGGGAGAGACGGGGGCTACACCTTC.

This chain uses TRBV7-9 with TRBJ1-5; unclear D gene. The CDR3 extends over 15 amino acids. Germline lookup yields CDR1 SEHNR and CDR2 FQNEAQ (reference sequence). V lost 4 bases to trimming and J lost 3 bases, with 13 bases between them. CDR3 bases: TGTGCCAGCAGCTCCACCGATGGGTACAATCAGCCCCAGCATTTT. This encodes CASSSTDGYNQPQHF.

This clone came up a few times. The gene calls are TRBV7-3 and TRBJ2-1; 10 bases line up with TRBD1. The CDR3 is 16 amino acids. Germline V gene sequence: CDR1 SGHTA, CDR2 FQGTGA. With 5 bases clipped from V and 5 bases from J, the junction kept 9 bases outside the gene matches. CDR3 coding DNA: TGTGCCAGCAGCGACACCCGGGACAGGGGCAACAATGAGCAGTTCTTC. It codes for CASSDTRDRGNNEQFF.

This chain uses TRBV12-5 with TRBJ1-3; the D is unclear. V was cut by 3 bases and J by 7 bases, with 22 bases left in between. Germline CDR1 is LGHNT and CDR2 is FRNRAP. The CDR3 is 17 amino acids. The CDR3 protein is CASGFSEEVGRGNTIYF. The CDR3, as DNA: TGTGCTAGTGGTTTTAGCGAGGAGGTCGGCCGAGGGAACACCATATATTTT.

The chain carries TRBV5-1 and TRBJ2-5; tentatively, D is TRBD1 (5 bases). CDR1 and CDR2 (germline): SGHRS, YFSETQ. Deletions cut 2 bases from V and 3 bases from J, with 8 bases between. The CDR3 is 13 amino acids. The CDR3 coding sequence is TGCGCCAGCAGCTTAGCAGGGAAAGAGACCCAGTACTTC. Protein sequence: CASSLAGKETQYF.

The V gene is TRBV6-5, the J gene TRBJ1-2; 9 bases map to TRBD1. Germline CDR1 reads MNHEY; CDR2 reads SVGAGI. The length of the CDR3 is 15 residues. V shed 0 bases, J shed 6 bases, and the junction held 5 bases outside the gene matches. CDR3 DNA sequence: TGTGCCAGCAGTTACTCGACATGGACAGGGGATGGCTACACCTTC. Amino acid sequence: CASSYSTWTGDGYTF.

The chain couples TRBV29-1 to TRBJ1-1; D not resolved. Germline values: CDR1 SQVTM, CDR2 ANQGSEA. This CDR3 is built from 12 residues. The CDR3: CGSWSVNTEAFF. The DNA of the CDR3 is TGCGGATCCTGGTCGGTGAACACTGAAGCTTTCTTT. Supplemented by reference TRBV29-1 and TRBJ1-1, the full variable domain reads SAVISQKPSRDICQRGTSLTIQCQVDSQVTMMFWYRQQPGQSLTLIATANQGSEATYESGFVIDKFPISRPNLTFSTLTVSNMSPEDSSIYLCGSWSVNTEAFFGQGTRLTVV.

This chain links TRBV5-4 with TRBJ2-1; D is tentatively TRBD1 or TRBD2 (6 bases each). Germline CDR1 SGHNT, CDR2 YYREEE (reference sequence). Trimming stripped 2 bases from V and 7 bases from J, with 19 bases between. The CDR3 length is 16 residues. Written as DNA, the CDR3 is TGTGCCAGCAGCTTCGGCATAGGGGGGATTTGGAATGAGCAGTTCTTC. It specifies CASSFGIGGIWNEQFF.

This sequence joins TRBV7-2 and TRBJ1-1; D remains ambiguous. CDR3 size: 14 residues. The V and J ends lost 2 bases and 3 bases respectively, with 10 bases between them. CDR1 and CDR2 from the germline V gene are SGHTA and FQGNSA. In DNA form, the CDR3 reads TGTGCCAGCAGCTTAAGGGCAGAGGACACTGAAGCTTTCTTT. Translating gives CASSLRAEDTEAFF.

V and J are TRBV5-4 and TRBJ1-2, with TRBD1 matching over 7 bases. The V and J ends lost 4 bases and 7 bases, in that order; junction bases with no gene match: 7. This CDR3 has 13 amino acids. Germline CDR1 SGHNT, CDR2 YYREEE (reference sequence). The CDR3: CASSPTGRGGYTF. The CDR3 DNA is TGTGCCAGCAGCCCGACAGGGCGAGGTGGCTACACCTTC.

CDR3 bases: TGTGCCAGCAGTACCCGGACTAGCGGGGGCCGGAGTAATGAGCAGTTCTTC. This translates into CASSTRTSGGRSNEQFF. This chain connects TRBV27 to TRBJ2-1, with 13 bases matching TRBD2. The CDR3 covers 17 residues. CDR1 MNHEY and CDR2 SMNVEV come from the germline V gene (reference sequence). With V trimmed by 5 bases and J by 7 bases, 11 bases remained unmatched.

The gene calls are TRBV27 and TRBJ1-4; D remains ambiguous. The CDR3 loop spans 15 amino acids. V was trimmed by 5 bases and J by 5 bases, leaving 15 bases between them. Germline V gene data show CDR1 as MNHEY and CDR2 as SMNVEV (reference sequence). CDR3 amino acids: CASSPIEARNEKLFF. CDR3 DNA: TGTGCCAGCAGTCCCATAGAAGCCAGGAATGAAAAACTGTTTTTT.